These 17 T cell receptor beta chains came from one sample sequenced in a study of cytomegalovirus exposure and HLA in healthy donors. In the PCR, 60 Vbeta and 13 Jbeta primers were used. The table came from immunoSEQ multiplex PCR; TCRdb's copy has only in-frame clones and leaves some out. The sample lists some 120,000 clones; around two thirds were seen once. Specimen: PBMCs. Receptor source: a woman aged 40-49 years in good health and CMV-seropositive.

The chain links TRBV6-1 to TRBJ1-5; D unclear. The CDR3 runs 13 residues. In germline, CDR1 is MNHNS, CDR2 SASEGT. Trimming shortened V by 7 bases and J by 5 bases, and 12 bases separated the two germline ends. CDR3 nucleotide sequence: TGTGCCAGCACCCTCGAAAGAGATCAGCCCCAGCATTTT. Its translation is CASTLERDQPQHF.

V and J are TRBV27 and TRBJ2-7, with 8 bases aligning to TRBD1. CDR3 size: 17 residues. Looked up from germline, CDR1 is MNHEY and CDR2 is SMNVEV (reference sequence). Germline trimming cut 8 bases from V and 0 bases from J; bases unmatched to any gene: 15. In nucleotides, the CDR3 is TGTGCCAGCGGACCCGGGGTTGGGGACAGGAGCTCCTACGAGCAGTACTTC. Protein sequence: CASGPGVGDRSSYEQYF.

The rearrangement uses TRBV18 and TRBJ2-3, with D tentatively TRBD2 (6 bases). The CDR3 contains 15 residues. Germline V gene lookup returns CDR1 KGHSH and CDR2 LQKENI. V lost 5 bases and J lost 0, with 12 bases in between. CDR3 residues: CASSGLASSTDTQYF. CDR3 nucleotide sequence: TGTGCCAGCTCAGGCCTAGCGTCCAGCACAGATACGCAGTATTTT.

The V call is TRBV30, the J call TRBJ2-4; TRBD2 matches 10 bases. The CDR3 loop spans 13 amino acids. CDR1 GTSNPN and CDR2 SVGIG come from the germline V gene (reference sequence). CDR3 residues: CAAGGEGKNIQYF. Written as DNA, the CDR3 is TGTGCAGCGGGAGGGGAGGGTAAAAACATTCAGTACTTC. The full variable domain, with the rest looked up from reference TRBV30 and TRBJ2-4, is SQTIHQWPATLVQPVGSPLSLECTVEGTSNPNLYWYRQAAGRGLQLLFYSVGIGQISSEVPQNLSASRPQDRQFILSSKKLLLSDSGFYLCAAGGEGKNIQYFGAGTRLSVL.

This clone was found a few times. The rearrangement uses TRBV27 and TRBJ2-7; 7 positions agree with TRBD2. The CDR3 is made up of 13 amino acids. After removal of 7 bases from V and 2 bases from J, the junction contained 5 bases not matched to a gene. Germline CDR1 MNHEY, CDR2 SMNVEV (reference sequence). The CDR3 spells CASKEGGTYEQYF. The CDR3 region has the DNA TGTGCCAGCAAGGAGGGAGGGACCTACGAGCAGTACTTC.

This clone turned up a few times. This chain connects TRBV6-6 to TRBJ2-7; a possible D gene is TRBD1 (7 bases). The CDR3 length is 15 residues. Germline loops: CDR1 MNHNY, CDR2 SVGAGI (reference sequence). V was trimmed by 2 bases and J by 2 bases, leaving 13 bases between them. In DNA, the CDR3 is TGTGCCAGCAGTTACGCGGCAGGGGGGCCCTACGAGCAGTACTTC. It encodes CASSYAAGGPYEQYF.

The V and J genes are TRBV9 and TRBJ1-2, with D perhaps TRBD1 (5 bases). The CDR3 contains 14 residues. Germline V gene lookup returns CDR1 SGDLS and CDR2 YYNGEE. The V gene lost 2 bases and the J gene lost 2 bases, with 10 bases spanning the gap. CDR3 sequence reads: CASSVGGVNYGYTF. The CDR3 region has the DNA TGTGCCAGCAGCGTCGGGGGAGTCAACTATGGCTACACCTTC.

CDR3 protein: CASSGTFPGYEQYF. The DNA for the CDR3 is TGTGCCAGCAGTGGGACTTTCCCCGGTTACGAGCAGTACTTC. This sequence joins TRBV6-5 and TRBJ2-7, with D possibly matching TRBD2 (6 bases). Per the germline V gene, CDR1 is MNHEY and CDR2 is SVGAGI. Deletions cut 5 bases from V and 4 bases from J, with 15 bases between. This CDR3 contains 14 residues.

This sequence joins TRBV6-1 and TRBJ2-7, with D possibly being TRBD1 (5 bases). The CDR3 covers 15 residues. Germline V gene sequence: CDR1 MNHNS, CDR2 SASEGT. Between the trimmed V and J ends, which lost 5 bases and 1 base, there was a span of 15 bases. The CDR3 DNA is TGTGCCAGCAGTTTGGTGGTTCGGACATCCTACGAGCAGTACTTC. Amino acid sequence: CASSLVVRTSYEQYF.

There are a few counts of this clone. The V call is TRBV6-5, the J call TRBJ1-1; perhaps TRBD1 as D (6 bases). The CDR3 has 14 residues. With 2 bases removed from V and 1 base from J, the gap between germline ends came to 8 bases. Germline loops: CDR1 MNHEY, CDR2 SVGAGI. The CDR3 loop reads CASSYAGANTEAFF. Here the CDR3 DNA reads TGTGCCAGCAGTTACGCGGGGGCGAACACTGAAGCTTTCTTT.

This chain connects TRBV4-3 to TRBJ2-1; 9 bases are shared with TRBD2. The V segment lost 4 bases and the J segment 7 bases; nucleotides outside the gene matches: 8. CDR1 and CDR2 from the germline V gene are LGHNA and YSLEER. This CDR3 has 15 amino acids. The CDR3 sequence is CASSPGLAGTNEQFF. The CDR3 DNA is TGCGCCAGCAGCCCGGGACTAGCCGGTACGAATGAGCAGTTCTTC.

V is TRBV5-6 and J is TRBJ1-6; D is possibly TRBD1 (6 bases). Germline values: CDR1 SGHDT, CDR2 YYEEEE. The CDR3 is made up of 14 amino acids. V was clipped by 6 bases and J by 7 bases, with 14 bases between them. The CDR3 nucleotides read TGTGCCAGCATCCCCACAGGGAGCAATTCACCCCTCCACTTT. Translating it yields CASIPTGSNSPLHF.

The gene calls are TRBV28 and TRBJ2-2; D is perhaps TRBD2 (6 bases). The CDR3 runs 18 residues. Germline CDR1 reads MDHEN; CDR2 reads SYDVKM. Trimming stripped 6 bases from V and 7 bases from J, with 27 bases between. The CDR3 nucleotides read TGTGCCAGCAGCCCACCCTTAGGTCTGAGGGGAGGAGTCGGGGAGCTGTTTTTT. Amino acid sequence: CASSPPLGLRGGVGELFF. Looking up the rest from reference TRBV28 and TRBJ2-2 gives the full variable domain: DVKVTQSSRYLVKRTGEKVFLECVQDMDHENMFWYRQDPGLGLRLIYFSYDVKMKEKGDIPEGYSVSREKKERFSLILESASTNQTSMYLCASSPPLGLRGGVGELFFGEGSRLTVL.

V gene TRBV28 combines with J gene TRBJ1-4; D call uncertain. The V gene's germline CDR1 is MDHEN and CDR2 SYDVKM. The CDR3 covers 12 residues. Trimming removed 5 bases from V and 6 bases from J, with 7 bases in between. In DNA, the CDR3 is TGTGCCAGCAGTGCCAACTATGAAAAACTGTTTTTT. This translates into CASSANYEKLFF.

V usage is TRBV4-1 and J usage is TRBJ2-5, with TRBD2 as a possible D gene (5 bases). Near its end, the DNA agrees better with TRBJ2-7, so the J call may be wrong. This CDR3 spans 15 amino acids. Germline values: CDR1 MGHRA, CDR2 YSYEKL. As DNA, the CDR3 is TGCGCCAGCAGCCATAAAAATCCGGGCGGAGGCGAGCAGTACTTC. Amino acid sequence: CASSHKNPGGGEQYF.

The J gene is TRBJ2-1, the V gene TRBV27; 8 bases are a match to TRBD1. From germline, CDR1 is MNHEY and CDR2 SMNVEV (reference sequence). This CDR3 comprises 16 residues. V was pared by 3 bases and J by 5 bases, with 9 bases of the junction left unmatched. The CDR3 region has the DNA TGTGCCAGCAGTTTCTTAACGACAGGGGAGAACAATGAGCAGTTCTTC. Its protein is CASSFLTTGENNEQFF.

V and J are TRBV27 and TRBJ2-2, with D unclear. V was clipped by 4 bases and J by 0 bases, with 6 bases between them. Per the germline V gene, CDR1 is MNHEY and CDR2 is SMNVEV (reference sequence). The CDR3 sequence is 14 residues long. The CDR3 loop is CASSSFANTGELFF. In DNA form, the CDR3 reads TGTGCCAGCAGTTCGTTCGCGAACACCGGGGAGCTGTTTTTT.